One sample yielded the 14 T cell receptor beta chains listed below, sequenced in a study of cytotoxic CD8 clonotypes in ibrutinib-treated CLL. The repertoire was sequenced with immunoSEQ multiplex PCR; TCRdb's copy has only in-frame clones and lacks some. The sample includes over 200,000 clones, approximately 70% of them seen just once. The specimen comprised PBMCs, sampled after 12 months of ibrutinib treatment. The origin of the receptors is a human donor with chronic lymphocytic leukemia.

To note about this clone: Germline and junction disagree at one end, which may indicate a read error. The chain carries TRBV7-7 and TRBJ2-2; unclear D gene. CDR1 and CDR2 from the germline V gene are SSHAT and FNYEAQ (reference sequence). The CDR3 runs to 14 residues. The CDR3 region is CASSQQTNTGELFF. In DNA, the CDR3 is TGTGCTAGCAGCCAACAAACTAACACCGGGGAGCTGTTTTTT.

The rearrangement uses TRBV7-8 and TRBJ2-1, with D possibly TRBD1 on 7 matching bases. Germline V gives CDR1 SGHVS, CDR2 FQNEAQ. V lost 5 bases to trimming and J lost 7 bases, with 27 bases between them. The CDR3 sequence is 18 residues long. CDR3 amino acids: CASSRDSSIGSGRNEQFF. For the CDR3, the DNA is TGTGCCAGCAGCCGGGACAGCTCGATAGGGAGTGGGAGGAATGAGCAGTTCTTC.

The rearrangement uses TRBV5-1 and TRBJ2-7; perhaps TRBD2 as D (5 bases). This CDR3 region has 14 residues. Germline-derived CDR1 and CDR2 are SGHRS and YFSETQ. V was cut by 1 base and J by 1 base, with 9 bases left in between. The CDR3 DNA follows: TGCGCCAGCAGCTTGACTAGTAGTTCCTACGAGCAGTACTTC. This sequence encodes CASSLTSSSYEQYF.

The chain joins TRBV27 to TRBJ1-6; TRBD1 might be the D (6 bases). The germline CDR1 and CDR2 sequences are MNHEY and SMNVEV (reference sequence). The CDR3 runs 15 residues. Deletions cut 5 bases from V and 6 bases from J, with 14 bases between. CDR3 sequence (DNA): TGTGCCAGCAGTCCGACAGGCTTTGGTAATTCACCCCTCCACTTT. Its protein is CASSPTGFGNSPLHF.

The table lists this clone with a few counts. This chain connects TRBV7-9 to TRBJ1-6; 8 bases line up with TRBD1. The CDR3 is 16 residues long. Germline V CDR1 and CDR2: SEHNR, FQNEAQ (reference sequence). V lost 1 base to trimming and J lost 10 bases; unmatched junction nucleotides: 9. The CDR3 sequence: CASSLEDRDHQSPLHF. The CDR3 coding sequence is TGTGCCAGCAGCTTAGAGGACAGGGATCATCAGTCACCCCTCCACTTT.

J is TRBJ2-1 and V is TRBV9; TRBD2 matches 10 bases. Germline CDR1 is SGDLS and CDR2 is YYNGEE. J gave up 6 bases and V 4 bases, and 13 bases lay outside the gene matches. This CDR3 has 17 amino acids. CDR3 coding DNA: TGTGCCAGCAGCCCTCGTTGGACTAGCGGAGGGTTCAATGAGCAGTTCTTC. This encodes CASSPRWTSGGFNEQFF.

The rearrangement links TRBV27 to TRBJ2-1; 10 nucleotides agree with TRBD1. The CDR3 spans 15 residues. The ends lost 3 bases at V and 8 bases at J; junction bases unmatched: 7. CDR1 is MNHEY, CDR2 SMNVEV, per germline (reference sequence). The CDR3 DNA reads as TGTGCCAGCAGTTTGGCGGGACAGGGGATGTATGAGCAGTTCTTC. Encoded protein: CASSLAGQGMYEQFF.

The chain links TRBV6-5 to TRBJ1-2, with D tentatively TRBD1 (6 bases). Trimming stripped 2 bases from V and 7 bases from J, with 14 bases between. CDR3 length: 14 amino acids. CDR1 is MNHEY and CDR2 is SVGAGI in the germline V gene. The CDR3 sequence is CASSYHGGAVGYTF. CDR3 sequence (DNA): TGTGCCAGCAGTTACCATGGGGGGGCGGTTGGCTACACCTTC.

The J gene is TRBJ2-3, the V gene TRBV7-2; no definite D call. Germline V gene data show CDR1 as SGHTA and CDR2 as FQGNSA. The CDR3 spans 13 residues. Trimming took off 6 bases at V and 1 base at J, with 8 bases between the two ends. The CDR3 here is CASRAGRTDTQYF. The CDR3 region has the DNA TGTGCCAGCAGGGCAGGACGCACAGATACGCAGTATTTT.

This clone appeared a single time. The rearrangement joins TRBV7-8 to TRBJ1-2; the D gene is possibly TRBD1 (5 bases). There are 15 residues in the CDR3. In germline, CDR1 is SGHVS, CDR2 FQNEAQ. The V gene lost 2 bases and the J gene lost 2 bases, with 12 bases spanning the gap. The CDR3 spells CASSLIATDNYGYTF. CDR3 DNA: TGTGCCAGCAGCTTAATTGCGACAGACAACTATGGCTACACCTTC.

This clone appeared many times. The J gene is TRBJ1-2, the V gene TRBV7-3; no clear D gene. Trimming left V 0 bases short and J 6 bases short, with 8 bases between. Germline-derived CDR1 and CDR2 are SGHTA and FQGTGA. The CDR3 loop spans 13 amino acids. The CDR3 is CASSLTPENGYTF. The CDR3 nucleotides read TGTGCCAGCAGCTTAACCCCAGAGAATGGCTACACCTTC.

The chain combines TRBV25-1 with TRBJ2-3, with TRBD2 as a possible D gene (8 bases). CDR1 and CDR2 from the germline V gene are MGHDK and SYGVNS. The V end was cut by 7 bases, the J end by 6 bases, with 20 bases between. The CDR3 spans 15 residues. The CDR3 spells CASTGRGRGPDTQYF. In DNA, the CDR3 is TGTGCCAGCACCGGGAGGGGGCGCGGCCCGGATACGCAGTATTTT.

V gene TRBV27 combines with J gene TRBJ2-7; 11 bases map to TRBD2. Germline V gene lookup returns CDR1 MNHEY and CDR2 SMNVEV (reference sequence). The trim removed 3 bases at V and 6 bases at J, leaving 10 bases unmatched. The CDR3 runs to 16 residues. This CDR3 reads CASSFFQLAGDREQYF. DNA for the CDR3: TGTGCCAGCAGTTTTTTCCAACTAGCGGGAGATCGCGAGCAGTACTTC.

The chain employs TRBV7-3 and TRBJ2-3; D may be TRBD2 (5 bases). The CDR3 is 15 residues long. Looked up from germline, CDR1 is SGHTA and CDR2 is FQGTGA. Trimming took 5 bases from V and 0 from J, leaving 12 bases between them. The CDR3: CASSPEETSTDTQYF. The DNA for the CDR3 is TGTGCCAGCAGCCCGGAGGAGACTAGCACAGATACGCAGTATTTT.